This T cell receptor (beta chain) was observed in a study of CD8+CD57+ T cells in acquired aplastic anemia. An expansion of CD8+CD57+ cells by flow cytometry had been shown in patients chosen for sequencing. V lost 2 bases to trimming and J lost 4 bases; unmatched junction nucleotides: 7. Germline V gene sequence: CDR1 WNHNN, CDR2 SYGVQD (reference sequence). This CDR3 has 16 amino acids. This clonotype was found a few times. Profiling that covered TCR beta VDJ and CDR3 relied on genomic DNA as its template. One entry per CDR3 protein, called by TCRdb with MiXCR from the reads. The sample contains around 150,000 distinct CDR3 sequences, 70% to 80% of which appear only once.

The gene calls are TRBV10-1 and TRBJ2-5; 10 nucleotides match TRBD2. Specimen: sorted CD4+, CD8+, or CD8+CD57+ T cells (not recorded which) from PBMCs. The sequence came from a human donor with aplastic anemia. The chain's CDR3 is CASSEKAGGRGETQYF. The CDR3 DNA follows: TGCGCCAGCAGTGAGAAAGCGGGGGGGCGTGGAGAGACCCAGTACTTC.